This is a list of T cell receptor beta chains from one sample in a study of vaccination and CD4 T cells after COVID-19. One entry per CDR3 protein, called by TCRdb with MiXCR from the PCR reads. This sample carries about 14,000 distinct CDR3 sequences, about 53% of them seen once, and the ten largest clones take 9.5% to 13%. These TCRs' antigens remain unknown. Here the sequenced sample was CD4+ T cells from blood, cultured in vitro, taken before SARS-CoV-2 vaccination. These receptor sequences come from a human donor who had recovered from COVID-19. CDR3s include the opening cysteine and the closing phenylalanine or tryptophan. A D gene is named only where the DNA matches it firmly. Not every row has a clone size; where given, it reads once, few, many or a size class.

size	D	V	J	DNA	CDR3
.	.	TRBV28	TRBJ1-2	TGTGCCAGCAGTTTTCGGGGGGGCTATGGCTACACCTTC	CASSFRGGYGYTF
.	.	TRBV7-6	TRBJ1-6	TGTGCCAGCAGCTTAGCGAGGCGGGGCGGGTATTCACCCCTCCACTTT	CASSLARRGGYSPLHF
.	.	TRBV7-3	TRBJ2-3	TGTGCCAGCAGCCGTGGGACAACGAGCACAGATACGCAGTATTTT	CASSRGTTSTDTQYF
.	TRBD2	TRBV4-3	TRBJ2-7	TGCGCCAGCAGCCAATTTAGCGGGAGGCTCAACGAGCAGTACTTC	CASSQFSGRLNEQYF
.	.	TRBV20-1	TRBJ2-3	TGCAGTGCTAGAGGGGTCCCAGATACGCAGTATTTT	CSARGVPDTQYF
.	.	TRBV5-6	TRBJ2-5	TGTGCCAGCAGCTTGGGCCGGACCCGGGGTCGCCAAGAGACCCAGTACTTC	CASSLGRTRGRQETQYF
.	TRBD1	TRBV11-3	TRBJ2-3	TGTGCCAGCAGCTCAGGACAGGGGGTTAGATCAAATACGCAGTATTTT	CASSSGQGVRSNTQYF
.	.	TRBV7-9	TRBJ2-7	TGTGCCAGCAGTGCCCGCAGGGACTCCTACGAGCAGTACTTC	CASSARRDSYEQYF
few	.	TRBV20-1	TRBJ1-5	TGCAGTGCTCCGGGACAAGCAAGCAATCAGCCCCAGCATTTT	CSAPGQASNQPQHF
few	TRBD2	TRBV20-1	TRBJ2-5	TGCAGTGCAGCCAACCAAACTAGCGGGAGAGTCTCTGGGACCCAGTACTTC	CSAANQTSGRVSGTQYF
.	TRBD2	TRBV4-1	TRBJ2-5	TGCGCCAGCAGCCGGACAGGGAAACTAGCGGGAGGGCAAGAGACCCAGTACTTC	CASSRTGKLAGGQETQYF
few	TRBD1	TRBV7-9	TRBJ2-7	TGTGCCAGCAGCCCAGGACAGGGAGGCTACGAGCAGTACTTC	CASSPGQGGYEQYF
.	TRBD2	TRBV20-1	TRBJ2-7	TGCAGTGCCCCGAGGCCTAGCGGGAGCCCCAACCCCTACGAGCAGTACTTC	CSAPRPSGSPNPYEQYF
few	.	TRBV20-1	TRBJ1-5	TGCAGTGCTAGAGGCACAGGAGAACGCCAGCCCCAGCATTTT	CSARGTGERQPQHF
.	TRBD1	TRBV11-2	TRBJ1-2	TGTGCCAGCAGCCTTCTAGGGACAGGAGACTATGGCTACACCTTC	CASSLLGTGDYGYTF
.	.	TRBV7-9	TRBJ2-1	TGTGCCAGCAGCTTAGGCCTACTAGTTTACAATGAGCAGTTCTTC	CASSLGLLVYNEQFF
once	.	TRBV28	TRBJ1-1	TGTGCCAGCAGTTCCCCGCAAGTCAGGGGAACCGAAGCTTTCTTT	CASSSPQVRGTEAFF
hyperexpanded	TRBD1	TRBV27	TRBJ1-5	TGTGCCAGCAGCCCATTACAGGGGACCACGGAGCCCCAGCATTTT	CASSPLQGTTEPQHF
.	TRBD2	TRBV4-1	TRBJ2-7	TGCGCCAGCAGCCTAGGTCGGGGACTAGGTTACGAGCAGTACTTC	CASSLGRGLGYEQYF
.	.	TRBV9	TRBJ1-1	TGTGCCAGCAGCGTAGGACCGCTGAACACTGAAGCTTTCTTT	CASSVGPLNTEAFF
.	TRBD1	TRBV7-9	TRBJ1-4	TGTGCCAGCAGCTTAGCTTATGACAGGGTGGTTGAAAAACTGTTTTTT	CASSLAYDRVVEKLFF
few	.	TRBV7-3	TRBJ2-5	TGTGCCAGTAGCGGAGGGGTTCAAGAGACCCAGTACTTC	CASSGGVQETQYF
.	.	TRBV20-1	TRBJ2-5	TGCAGTGCTAGTACAGGAGGGCCAGTAAAGACCCAGTACTTC	CSASTGGPVKTQYF
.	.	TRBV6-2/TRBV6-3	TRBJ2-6	TGTGCCAGCAGTTACAGCTCTGGGGCCAACGTCCTGACTTTC	CASSYSSGANVLTF
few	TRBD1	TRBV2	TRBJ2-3	TGTGCCAGCAGTCCTGGAAGGACAGGGGGTGCAGATACGCAGTATTTT	CASSPGRTGGADTQYF
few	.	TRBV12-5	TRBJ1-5	TGTGCTAGTGCCTACTGGGGTCAGCCCCAGCATTTT	CASAYWGQPQHF
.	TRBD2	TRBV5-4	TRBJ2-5	TGTGCCAGCAGCTTGGGGGTAGCGGGAGGGCCGTTGGGGGAGACCCAGTACTTC	CASSLGVAGGPLGETQYF
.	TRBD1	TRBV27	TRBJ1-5	TGTGCCAGCAGAAAAGAGGGGGCAAGTGTTCAGCCCCAGCATTTT	CASRKEGASVQPQHF
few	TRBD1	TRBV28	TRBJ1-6	TGTGCCAGCAGTTTATCCAACAGGGGTCAGGCACCCCTCCACTTT	CASSLSNRGQAPLHF
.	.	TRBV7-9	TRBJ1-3	TGTGCCAGCAGCTCTCCGCGCGCTTTAACCGGAAACACCATATATTTT	CASSSPRALTGNTIYF
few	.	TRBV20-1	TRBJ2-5	TGCAGTGCTAGATTCAGGGAAGAGACCCAGTACTTC	CSARFREETQYF
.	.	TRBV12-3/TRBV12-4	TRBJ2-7	TGTGCCAGCAGTTTCGGGGGGCCCTACGAGCAGTACTTC	CASSFGGPYEQYF
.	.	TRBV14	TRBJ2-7	TGTGCCAGCAGCCAAAACCCCACAGGATCCTACGAGCAGTACTTC	CASSQNPTGSYEQYF
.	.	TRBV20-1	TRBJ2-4	TGCAGTGCTAATCAAGGGGGAAGTCTAGCCAAAAACATTCAGTACTTC	CSANQGGSLAKNIQYF
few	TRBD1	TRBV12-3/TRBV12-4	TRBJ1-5	TGTGCCAGCAGTTTATACGTGTTGGGACAGGAATCAATACGACGCAATCAGCCCCAGCATTTT	CASSLYVLGQESIRRNQPQHF
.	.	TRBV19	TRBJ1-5	TGTGCCAGTAGTCACTTTAGGAAGATGGGGGTGGATCAGCCCCAGCATTTT	CASSHFRKMGVDQPQHF
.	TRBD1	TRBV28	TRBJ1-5	TGTGCCAGCACTCCGGGACAGGGGGATCAGCCCCAGCATTTT	CASTPGQGDQPQHF
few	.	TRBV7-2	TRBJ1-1	TGTGCCAGCGGGCGGGGGGCTGAAGCTTTCTTT	CASGRGAEAFF
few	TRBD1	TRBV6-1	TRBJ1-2	TGTGCCAGCAGGAGGACAGGCGCTTATAACTATGGCTACACCTTC	CASRRTGAYNYGYTF
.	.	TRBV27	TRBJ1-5	TGTGCCAGCAGTTTATGGGCTGGGCAGCCCCAGCATTTT	CASSLWAGQPQHF
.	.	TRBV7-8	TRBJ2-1	TGTGCCAGCAGCTTAGGGACTAGCAGACAGGGTGAGCAGTTCTTC	CASSLGTSRQGEQFF
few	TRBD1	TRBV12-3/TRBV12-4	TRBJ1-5	TGTGCCAGCACCGCCGGGACAGGGGGTCAGCCCCAGCATTTT	CASTAGTGGQPQHF
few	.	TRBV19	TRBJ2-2	TGTGCCAGTAGCTCCCCCGTCCGCTCCACCGGGGAGCTGTTTTTT	CASSSPVRSTGELFF
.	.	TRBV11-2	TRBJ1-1	TGTGCCAGCAGCTTAGGGCAGGGCGGCACTGAAGCTTTCTTT	CASSLGQGGTEAFF
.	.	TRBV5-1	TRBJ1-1	TGCGCCAGCAGCTTGGGAGGGGGGGACACTGAAGCTTTCTTT	CASSLGGGDTEAFF
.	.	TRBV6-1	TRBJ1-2	TGTGCCAGCAGACAGGGTGTCGGCTACACCTTC	CASRQGVGYTF
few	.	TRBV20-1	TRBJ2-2	TGCAGTGCTAGCGGGACAAGCACCGGGGAGCTGTTTTTT	CSASGTSTGELFF
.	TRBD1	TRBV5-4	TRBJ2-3	TGTGCCAGCAGCTCAGACAGGGGGCGCACAGATACGCAGTATTTT	CASSSDRGRTDTQYF
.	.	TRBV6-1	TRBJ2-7	TGTGCCAGCAGTGAAGAAGTGTTTTCCTACGAGCAGTACTTC	CASSEEVFSYEQYF
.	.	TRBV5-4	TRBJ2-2	TGTGCCAGCAGCCCGGGACTGAATCCTGTCGGGGAGCTGTTTTTT	CASSPGLNPVGELFF
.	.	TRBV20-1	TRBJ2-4	TGCAGTGCCCCCCCGCCCCGGGCCACCAAAAACATTCAGTACTTC	CSAPPPRATKNIQYF
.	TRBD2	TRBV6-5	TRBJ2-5	TGTGCCAGCAGTTGCGGGACTAGTATGGAAGAGACCCAGTACTTC	CASSCGTSMEETQYF